The source of this T cell receptor (beta chain) is a study of radiation and T cells in renal cell carcinoma. Study findings and constraints: Irradiated tumors had higher TCR clonality than control tumors.

The CDR3 length is 17 residues. Germline V gene lookup returns CDR1 MNHNS and CDR2 SASEGT. Trimming took 4 bases from V and 5 from J; bases not matched to a gene: 9. Sequenced by immunoSEQ multiplex PCR; TCRdb stores in-frame clones only, minus some. This table holds 15,000 to 20,000 clones, roughly 64% found once. Treatment of the sample: 15 Gy SBRT to primary tumor, nephrectomy 4 weeks later. The tumor was a clear cell renal cell carcinoma. This clone has just a few counts. Antigen specificity is unknown. The receptor was derived from a woman between 65 and 79 years old with renal cell carcinoma. Sequenced here: tumor tissue, sampled from a patient whose treatment included radiotherapy and nephrectomy. V and J are TRBV6-1 and TRBJ2-5; 14 nucleotides match TRBD2. The CDR3 DNA reads TGTGCCAGCAGTGGGACTAGCGGGAGGCCGGCGGGGGAGACCCAGTACTTC. This gives the protein CASSGTSGRPAGETQYF.